This TCR beta chain was captured in a study of T cell changes during pregnancy in multiple sclerosis. The CDR3 loop spans 16 amino acids. The trim removed 3 bases at V and 0 bases at J, leaving 5 bases unmatched. Looked up from germline, CDR1 is SGDLS and CDR2 is YYNGEE. Assay used: immunoSEQ multiplex PCR; TCRdb lists only in-frame clones, some missing. The table records approximately 44,000 clones, 75% to 95% of them present only once. The clonotype was recovered from a female donor with multiple sclerosis, enrolled in a pregnancy study. The chain is built from TRBV9 and TRBJ2-7; 11 bases are shared with TRBD2. The material was CD4+ T cells from peripheral blood mononuclear cells, obtained before pregnancy. The CDR3 sequence: CASSGLAGGPSYEQYF. The CDR3 bases are TGTGCCAGCAGCGGGCTAGCGGGGGGACCCTCCTACGAGCAGTACTTC. The whole variable domain, filled in from reference TRBV9 and TRBJ2-7, reads DSGVTQTPKHLITATGQRVTLRCSPRSGDLSVYWYQQSLDQGLQFLIQYYNGEERAKGNILERFSAQQFPDLHSELNLSSLELGDSALYFCASSGLAGGPSYEQYFGPGTRLTVT.